This T cell receptor (beta chain) was identified in a study of vaccination effects on CD4 cells after COVID-19. Study conclusions and caveats: By a late point after vaccination, infection- and vaccine-induced clones had shrunk markedly through clonal contraction.

Under the ViraFEST assay, PBMC were stimulated with viral peptide pools so that antigen-specific CD4+ T cells expanded. Sequencing was performed afterwards. Following a 10-day culture, CD4+ T cells were purified. This individual contracted SARS-CoV-2 between March and December 2020, as verified by PCR. At days 3 and 7, half of the medium was exchanged for IL-2 medium. As for this clone: Its antigen is unknown.

The repertoire was sequenced with immunoSEQ multiplex PCR; TCRdb's copy has only in-frame clones and lacks some. The profile shows about 25,000 clones, roughly three quarters of them singletons. This TCR derives from a human donor who had a prior SARS-CoV-2 infection. The sequencing here drew on CD4+ T cells from PBMCs cultured with SARS-CoV-2 spike peptides, taken before COVID-19 vaccination.

The CDR3 sequence is CASSRGTGHSETQYF. Written as DNA, the CDR3 is TGCGCCAGCAGCCGCGGGACAGGGCACTCAGAGACCCAGTACTTC. The V gene is TRBV5-1, the J gene TRBJ2-5, with 9 nucleotides matching TRBD1. This CDR3 has 15 amino acids. Germline V gene sequence: CDR1 SGHRS, CDR2 YFSETQ. Trimming took 4 bases from V and 4 from J; bases not matched to a gene: 8.